These 7 T cell receptor beta chains were sequenced from one sample in a study of blood T cell repertoires in COVID-19. TCRdb keeps only in-frame clones here, not all; method: immunoSEQ multiplex PCR. Here the sample spans 250,000 to 350,000 clones, about 89% being singletons. Sequenced: peripheral blood. These receptor sequences come from a woman aged 55-69 years with acute or convalescent COVID-19.

This chain uses TRBV28 with TRBJ2-7; TRBD2 matches 14 bases. The V gene end was trimmed by 7 bases and the J gene end by 0 bases; junction bases not matched to a gene: 8. The CDR3 is 17 residues long. Germline assignment: CDR1 MDHEN and CDR2 SYDVKM. The CDR3 is CASMTSGRGGSSYEQYF. The CDR3 DNA follows: TGTGCCAGCATGACTAGCGGGAGGGGAGGGAGCTCCTACGAGCAGTACTTC.

V gene TRBV7-8 combines with J gene TRBJ1-5; D may be TRBD1 (5 bases). The ends were cut back, 2 bases at V and 3 bases at J, with 14 bases in the middle. CDR3 length equals 16 residues. Germline CDR1 is SGHVS and CDR2 is FQNEAQ. The CDR3 protein is CASSLRRDFVNQPQHF. The CDR3, as DNA: TGTGCCAGCAGCTTACGCAGGGACTTTGTCAATCAGCCCCAGCATTTT.

This sequence joins TRBV2 and TRBJ1-2, with D possibly being TRBD1 (5 bases). Germline assignment: CDR1 SNHLY and CDR2 FYNNEI. The length of the CDR3 is 15 residues. The germline V and J ends were trimmed by 6 bases and 5 bases, with 19 bases remaining between them. CDR3 nucleotide sequence: TGTGCCAGCAGCGCAAGGGGCAGTGGGCCGTATGGCTACACCTTC. Translated, it gives CASSARGSGPYGYTF.

The chain recombines TRBV28 with TRBJ1-2, with TRBD1 as a possible D gene (5 bases). Germline CDR1 and CDR2: MDHEN and SYDVKM. The CDR3 has 15 residues. V shed 4 bases and J shed 4 bases, with 16 bases lying between them. The chain's CDR3 is CASSSLAGIGYGYTF. The CDR3 DNA is TGTGCCAGCAGTTCCCTGGCAGGGATTGGCTATGGCTACACCTTC.

The chain employs TRBV5-4 and TRBJ2-7; 7 bases line up with TRBD1. Germline V gene lookup returns CDR1 SGHNT and CDR2 YYREEE (reference sequence). CDR3 length equals 14 residues. V lost 4 bases, J lost 0 bases, and 4 bases stayed unmatched. CDR3 DNA: TGTGCCAGCAGCAAGACAGGGAGCTCCTACGAGCAGTACTTC. This translates into CASSKTGSSYEQYF. Drawing the rest from reference TRBV5-4 and TRBJ2-7, the complete variable domain is ETGVTQSPTHLIKTRGQQVTLRCSSQSGHNTVSWYQQALGQGPQFIFQYYREEENGRGNFPPRFSGLQFPNYSSELNVNALELDDSALYLCASSKTGSSYEQYFGPGTRLTVT.

A few counts support this clone. V usage is TRBV7-9 and J usage is TRBJ2-7; D not resolved. Trimming removed 1 base from V and 4 bases from J, with 5 bases in between. Germline V gene sequence: CDR1 SEHNR, CDR2 FQNEAQ (reference sequence). The CDR3 is 12 amino acids. For the CDR3, the DNA is TGTGCCAGCAGCTTAGAGAGATACGAGCAGTACTTC. This codes for CASSLERYEQYF.

The chain links TRBV5-1 to TRBJ1-1; 8 positions match TRBD1. Unmatched junction bases numbered 15, after V lost 4 bases and J lost 4 bases. Germline values: CDR1 SGHRS, CDR2 YFSETQ. CDR3 length equals 17 residues. CDR3 loop: CASSPGAGGLLTTEAFF. For the CDR3, the DNA is TGCGCCAGCAGCCCCGGGGCAGGGGGCCTTCTAACCACTGAAGCTTTCTTT.